This TCR beta chain comes out of a study of OX40 agonist ivuxolimab in advanced cancers. Study at large: Patients were given ivuxolimab, an antibody that agonizes OX40 (CD134). Under the entry rules, prior anti-PD-1, anti-PD-L1 or anti-CTLA-4 therapy was allowed, and around 36% had some.

Individuals having autoimmune disease history or systemic immunosuppression were not enrolled. Repertoires were generated with immunoSEQ multiplex PCR, while TCRdb's copy carries only in-frame clones and drops some. Of about 82,000 clones listed, approximately 84% are singletons. The study's findings and limits: A proportion of nonresponders additionally exhibited low normalized T-cell clonal expansion.

This clone has a single count. Its target is not known. Germline V gives CDR1 MGHRA, CDR2 YSYEKL. The CDR3 is 16 amino acids. The V gene end was trimmed by 2 bases and the J gene end by 7 bases; junction bases not matched to a gene: 10. The chain combines TRBV4-1 with TRBJ1-4; 7 bases match TRBD1. This material consisted of CD4+ or CD8+ T cells sorted from blood, taken in a trial of the OX40 agonist ivuxolimab. This TCR came from an adult with an advanced solid tumor such as melanoma, head and neck, liver or kidney cancer. Here the CDR3 reads CASSQPTRGEAEKLFF. The CDR3 DNA reads as TGCGCCAGCAGCCAACCCACCAGGGGGGAGGCTGAAAAACTGTTTTTT.